The sequence of this TCR beta chain was determined in a study of blood T cells in healthy people across ages. Combining a sample-barcoded 5' primer with a J-beta primer mix, a second PCR ran for about 6 to 11 cycles. TCRdb processed the 5' RACE reads anew with MiXCR; each CDR3 protein has one entry. The sample holds fewer than 1,000,000 distinct CDR3 sequences; about half are singletons and the top ten take 15% to 20%. This clonotype has only a few counts. CDR3 length: 17 residues. Germline V gene sequence: CDR1 SGHAT, CDR2 FQNNGV. V was pared by 1 base and J by 4 bases, with 19 bases between. Sequencing was done on a sample of blood. The genes are TRBV11-2 and TRBJ2-5; no clear D. The TCR comes from a man older than 75 in good health. The CDR3 sequence is CASSLVAGWTLPETQYF. The CDR3 DNA sequence: TGTGCCAGCAGCTTAGTGGCAGGTTGGACCTTACCAGAGACCCAGTACTTC.